The following is a TCR beta chain sequence with its context. Its antigen is still unknown. The entry originates in a study of T-cell memory formation after mild COVID-19. Findings and limits, study-wide: A second wave of clones peaked on day 37, and their SARS-CoV-2 specificity went unconfirmed.

Germline-derived CDR1 and CDR2 are SEHNR and FQNEAQ (reference sequence). The ends were cut back, 3 bases at V and 7 bases at J, with 12 bases in the middle. This CDR3 spans 14 amino acids. 5'RACE, which relied on constant-segment primers, yielded TCR alpha and TCR beta cDNA libraries carrying sample barcodes and UMIs. TCRdb ran MiXCR on the 5' RACE reads and lists one entry per CDR3 protein. In the table there are around 310,000 distinct CDR3 sequences, more than 15% of which are singletons. The chain combines TRBV7-9 with TRBJ1-4; D possibly corresponds to TRBD1 (6 bases). The specimen sequenced was PBMCs or a T cell subset sorted from them (not recorded which). The sequence was obtained from a man younger than 35 who had mild COVID-19 (a few samples of this study predate the infection). Cell type and time point are not known. The CDR3 nucleotides read TGTGCCAGCAGCTTCAGGGGCGGGAGTGAAAAACTGTTTTTT. Its translation: CASSFRGGSEKLFF.